The 8 T cell receptor beta chains in this list originate from one sample, sequenced in a study of response to subunit inactivated influenza vaccine. TCRdb re-derived calls from the RT-PCR reads in MiXCR, one entry per CDR3 protein. Among 550,000 to 800,000 distinct CDR3 sequences listed, 15% to 18% were seen once. This specimen was PBMCs from blood, taken 11 to 12 days after vaccination. Source of these receptors: a man in his forties or fifties who received an inactivated influenza vaccine.

V and J are TRBV3-1 and TRBJ2-1; 7 positions match TRBD2. The CDR3 has 16 amino acids. The germline CDR1 and CDR2 sequences are LGHDT and YNNKEL (reference sequence). The ends lost 0 bases at V and 6 bases at J; junction bases unmatched: 8. This chain's CDR3 is CASSQDAGLGANEQFF. The CDR3 DNA is TGTGCCAGCAGCCAAGATGCAGGACTAGGGGCCAATGAGCAGTTCTTC.

J is TRBJ2-3 and V is TRBV7-2, with 9 positions matching TRBD1. This CDR3 is 17 amino acids long. V was clipped by 5 bases and J by 7 bases; unmatched bases: 16. Germline V gene sequence: CDR1 SGHTA, CDR2 FQGNSA. The CDR3, as DNA: TGTGCCAGCAGCCCCAGGGGTTCGGGACAGGGCTTGAATACGCAGTATTTT. As protein: CASSPRGSGQGLNTQYF. Combining the CDR3 with reference TRBV7-2 and TRBJ2-3 gives the whole variable domain GAGVSQSPSNKVTEKGKDVELRCDPISGHTALYWYRQSLGQGLEFLIYFQGNSAPDKSGLPSDRFSAERTGGSVSTLTIQRTQQEDSAVYLCASSPRGSGQGLNTQYFGPGTRLTVL.

This clonotype was recorded a few times. The chain is built from TRBV2 and TRBJ1-3, with D uncertain. This CDR3 is built from 12 residues. CDR1 SNHLY and CDR2 FYNNEI come from the germline V gene. Trimming took off 6 bases at V and 7 bases at J, with 10 bases between the two ends. CDR3 in DNA: TGTGCCAGCAGAACCCTATCGAACACCATATATTTT. This codes for CASRTLSNTIYF.

CDR3 in DNA: TGTGCCAGCAGTTCTGACACACGATATGGCTACACCTTC. It translates to CASSSDTRYGYTF. The rearrangement uses TRBV12-3 or TRBV12-4 and TRBJ1-2; D is unclear. The CDR3 has 13 amino acids. V shed 4 bases and J shed 5 bases, with 11 bases lying between them.

J is TRBJ2-7 and V is TRBV27, with 9 bases that match TRBD1. This CDR3 region has 15 residues. Germline V gene lookup returns CDR1 MNHEY and CDR2 SMNVEV (reference sequence). J was trimmed by 0 bases and V by 6 bases; bases with no gene match: 6. CDR3 amino acids: CASRSTGGGSYEQYF. In DNA, the CDR3 is TGTGCCAGCAGATCGACAGGGGGGGGCTCCTACGAGCAGTACTTC.

This chain joins TRBV20-1 and TRBJ1-3; D not certain. Germline V gene data show CDR1 as DFQATT and CDR2 as SNEGSKA (reference sequence). V was clipped by 0 bases and J by 0 bases, with 12 bases between them. This CDR3 has 16 amino acids. The chain's CDR3 is CSAREFQRSSGNTIYF. CDR3 sequence (DNA): TGCAGTGCTAGAGAATTCCAGCGATCCTCTGGAAACACCATATATTTT.

This clonotype has a handful of counts. The chain recombines TRBV20-1 with TRBJ1-2; D might be TRBD1 (6 bases). The CDR3 has 14 amino acids. The V end was cut by 2 bases, the J end by 3 bases, with 13 bases between. CDR1 and CDR2 from the germline V gene are DFQATT and SNEGSKA (reference sequence). CDR3: CSARHRVGHYGYTF. The CDR3, as DNA: TGCAGTGCTAGACACAGGGTAGGGCACTATGGCTACACCTTC.

This sequence joins TRBV18 and TRBJ2-1; 13 positions agree with TRBD2. The germline CDR1 and CDR2 sequences are KGHSH and LQKENI. The CDR3 is 15 residues long. The V gene end was trimmed by 6 bases and the J gene end by 8 bases; junction bases not matched to a gene: 7. This chain's CDR3 is CASSELAGGLDEQFF. The CDR3 DNA is TGTGCCAGCTCGGAACTAGCGGGGGGGCTCGATGAGCAGTTCTTC.